Listed here are 13 T cell receptor beta chains from one sample, sequenced in a study of cytomegalovirus exposure and HLA in healthy donors. Method: immunoSEQ multiplex PCR; TCRdb's copy keeps in-frame clones and lacks some. The sample lists about 160,000 clones; roughly nine tenths were seen once. What was sequenced was PBMCs. These receptors all come from a woman aged 25 to 39 in good health and CMV-seronegative.

This chain links TRBV10-3 with TRBJ1-1; 9 bases map to TRBD1. Germline CDR1 is ENHRY and CDR2 is SYGVKD. The CDR3 sequence is 15 residues long. The J segment lost 5 bases and the V segment lost 0 bases, leaving 4 bases of the junction unmatched. Written as DNA, the CDR3 is TGTGCCATCAGTGAGTCGGAGACAGGGGGGACTGAAGCTTTCTTT. Encoded protein: CAISESETGGTEAFF.

The gene calls are TRBV19 and TRBJ1-1; 12 positions agree with TRBD1. The trim removed 3 bases at V and 11 bases at J, leaving 7 bases unmatched. Germline CDR1 reads LNHDA; CDR2 reads SQIVND (reference sequence). CDR3 length: 14 residues. The CDR3 loop is CASSIGGQGAPAFF. CDR3 nucleotides: TGTGCCAGTAGTATCGGGGGACAGGGGGCGCCGGCTTTCTTT.

V is TRBV10-1 and J is TRBJ2-1; the D gene is possibly TRBD2 (7 bases). Trimming took 0 bases from V and 8 from J, leaving 17 bases between them. The length of the CDR3 is 16 residues. Germline V lookup: CDR1 WNHNN, CDR2 SYGVQD (reference sequence). CDR3 amino acids: CASSESGGAPSDEQFF. In DNA, the CDR3 is TGCGCCAGCAGTGAGTCGGGGGGGGCGCCCAGCGATGAGCAGTTCTTC.

The V call is TRBV5-1, the J call TRBJ2-7; 9 bases align to TRBD1. This CDR3 is built from 13 residues. Trimming cost V 4 bases and J 5 bases; bases outside gene matches: 4. Germline V CDR1 and CDR2: SGHRS, YFSETQ. For the CDR3, the DNA is TGCGCCAGCAGCGAGGACAGGGGCAACGAGCAGTACTTC. Protein sequence: CASSEDRGNEQYF.

This clone was found once. The chain uses TRBV29-1 and TRBJ2-7; D unresolved. CDR3 length equals 12 residues. Trimming pared 4 bases from V and 6 bases from J, leaving 13 bases between. The germline V gene has CDR1 SQVTM and CDR2 ANQGSEA. The CDR3 coding sequence is TGCAGCGTTGTGGGTCTTTTCAGCGAGCAGTACTTC. Protein product: CSVVGLFSEQYF.

This chain links TRBV27 with TRBJ2-7; 9 bases are shared with TRBD1. After removal of 6 bases from V and 5 bases from J, the junction contained 5 bases not matched to a gene. The CDR3 extends over 13 amino acids. Germline V gives CDR1 MNHEY, CDR2 SMNVEV (reference sequence). The CDR3 DNA reads as TGTGCCAGCAGAGTACAGGGGGCCGACGAGCAGTACTTC. Its translation is CASRVQGADEQYF.

The chain employs TRBV5-1 and TRBJ1-5, with a tentative D call TRBD1 (5 bases). Germline V gene sequence: CDR1 SGHRS, CDR2 YFSETQ. This CDR3 region has 14 residues. The ends were cut back, 2 bases at V and 2 bases at J, with 8 bases in the middle. The CDR3 loop is CASSLGGGNQPQHF. The CDR3, as DNA: TGCGCCAGCAGCTTAGGAGGGGGCAATCAGCCCCAGCATTTT.

The rearrangement joins TRBV18 to TRBJ1-2; TRBD1 might be the D (5 bases). CDR1 KGHSH and CDR2 LQKENI come from the germline V gene. With 8 bases removed from V and 6 bases from J, the gap between germline ends came to 19 bases. CDR3 size: 14 residues. DNA of the CDR3: TGTGCCAGCGCTAGAGGAACAGGATGGGATGGCTACACCTTC. Its protein product is CASARGTGWDGYTF. Full variable domain (remainder filled in from reference TRBV18 and TRBJ1-2): NAGVMQNPRHLVRRRGQEARLRCSPMKGHSHVYWYRQLPEEGLKFMVYLQKENIIDESGMPKERFSAEFPKEGPSILRIQQVVRGDSAAYFCASARGTGWDGYTFGSGTRLTVV.

This clone was observed a single time. The rearrangement uses TRBV29-1 and TRBJ2-1, with no clear D. Germline values: CDR1 SQVTM, CDR2 ANQGSEA. The CDR3 spans 11 residues. Trimming shortened V by 6 bases and J by 10 bases, and 13 bases separated the two germline ends. The CDR3: CSVPRVGEQFF. Here the CDR3 DNA reads TGCAGCGTCCCAAGGGTGGGGGAGCAGTTCTTC.

By share, this clone counts as medium-sized. The chain employs TRBV2 and TRBJ2-1, with a tentative D call TRBD2 (5 bases). The germline V gene has CDR1 SNHLY and CDR2 FYNNEI. This CDR3 comprises 13 residues. The V end lost 4 bases, the J end lost 9 bases, and 13 bases lay between the germline ends. The CDR3 loop is CASSANRRREQFF. The CDR3 DNA follows: TGTGCCAGCAGTGCCAACCGGAGGCGTGAGCAGTTCTTC. The variable domain in full, completed from reference TRBV2 and TRBJ2-1, reads EPEVTQTPSHQVTQMGQEVILRCVPISNHLYFYWYRQILGQKVEFLVSFYNNEISEKSEIFDDQFSVERPDGSNFTLKIRSTKLEDSAMYFCASSANRRREQFFGPGTRLTVL.

This clone was seen more than once but under ten times. The gene calls are TRBV29-1 and TRBJ1-5; 9 nucleotides match TRBD1. V shed 6 bases and J 6 bases; nucleotides not matched to a gene: 6. The CDR3 is 13 amino acids. Germline-derived CDR1 and CDR2 are SQVTM and ANQGSEA. CDR3 coding DNA: TGCAGCGTGAGGACAGGGGTTGGTCAGCCCCAGCATTTT. Its translation is CSVRTGVGQPQHF.

The gene calls are TRBV7-8 and TRBJ1-1; D uncertain. The germline gives CDR1 SGHVS, CDR2 FQNEAQ. Trimming removed 0 bases from V and 4 bases from J, with 9 bases in between. The CDR3 is 14 amino acids. CDR3: CASSLALLSTEAFF. CDR3 sequence (DNA): TGTGCCAGCAGCTTAGCGCTCTTGAGCACTGAAGCTTTCTTT.

The V call is TRBV18, the J call TRBJ2-5; D is perhaps TRBD2 (6 bases). The CDR3 contains 13 residues. V lost 5 bases and J lost 5, with 12 bases in between. Germline CDR1 is KGHSH and CDR2 is LQKENI. CDR3 coding DNA: TGTGCCAGCTCATGGGGACTGGCGGAGACCCAGTACTTC. Its protein product is CASSWGLAETQYF.